A selection of T cell receptor beta chains follows, all from one sample in a study of monozygotic twins with inflammatory bowel disease. TCRdb re-called the 5' RACE reads; one entry per CDR3 protein, DNA not given. This sample contains about 170,000 distinct CDR3 sequences. Specimen: blood. The receptors were sampled from a human donor with ulcerative colitis or Crohn's disease, or a healthy co-twin of an affected twin (not recorded which). The CDR3 runs from the conserved cysteine through the conserved F or W. Fields, in order: V gene, J gene, CDR3 protein.

>TRBV21-1|TRBJ1-3
CASSIMAGSGNTIYF
>TRBV11-1|TRBJ2-2
CASSFPGTSVSGELFF
>TRBV7-8|TRBJ2-1
CASSTMVGLLAGVSNEQFF
>TRBV19|TRBJ1-1
CASSPTTGKGMNTEAFF
>TRBV20-1|TRBJ2-7
CSARRQGNEQYF
>TRBV20-1|TRBJ2-7
CSARGETAGGSYEQYF
>TRBV6-1|TRBJ1-2
CASSRTPGTASLLYYGYTF
>TRBV28|TRBJ1-2
CAAGKANYGYTF
>TRBV6-2/TRBV6-3|TRBJ1-5
CASSYSGGLNQPQHF
>TRBV7-8|TRBJ1-5
CASSPGDFSNQPQHF